These 3 T cell receptor beta chains were all obtained from the same sample, sequenced in a study of blood T cells in healthy people across ages. Primed by a sample-barcoded 5' primer and a J-beta primer mix, a second PCR proceeded for about 6 to 11 cycles. TCRdb reprocessed the 5' RACE reads via MiXCR and lists one record per CDR3 protein. The sample contains some 1.5 million distinct CDR3 sequences, 28% of which appear only once. The sequencing sample was made of blood. The receptors here all came from a woman in her 30s in good health.

The chain has TRBV10-3 and TRBJ1-2; D unresolved. The CDR3 consists of 13 residues. Looked up from germline, CDR1 is ENHRY and CDR2 is SYGVKD. V lost 6 bases, J lost 4 bases, and 12 bases lay in between. As DNA, the CDR3 is TGTGCCATCAGCCAAGGTACGGCCTATGGCTACACCTTC. Its protein product is CAISQGTAYGYTF.

This chain uses TRBV18 with TRBJ2-1, with 9 positions matching TRBD2. Germline V gene lookup returns CDR1 KGHSH and CDR2 LQKENI. V gave up 3 bases and J gave up 2 bases; unmatched junction bases: 11. The CDR3 is 18 residues long. This CDR3 is CASSPQQGRGRAYNEQFF. The CDR3 nucleotides are TGTGCCAGCTCACCCCAACAAGGGCGCGGGAGGGCCTACAATGAGCAGTTCTTC.

The V and J genes are TRBV2 and TRBJ2-1; D possibly corresponds to TRBD2 (6 bases). The CDR3 sequence is 14 residues long. Trimming stripped 4 bases from V and 5 bases from J, with 12 bases between. Germline loops: CDR1 SNHLY, CDR2 FYNNEI. In nucleotides, the CDR3 is TGTGCCAGCAGTGTACGGGAGTGGAACAATGAGCAGTTCTTC. Protein: CASSVREWNNEQFF.